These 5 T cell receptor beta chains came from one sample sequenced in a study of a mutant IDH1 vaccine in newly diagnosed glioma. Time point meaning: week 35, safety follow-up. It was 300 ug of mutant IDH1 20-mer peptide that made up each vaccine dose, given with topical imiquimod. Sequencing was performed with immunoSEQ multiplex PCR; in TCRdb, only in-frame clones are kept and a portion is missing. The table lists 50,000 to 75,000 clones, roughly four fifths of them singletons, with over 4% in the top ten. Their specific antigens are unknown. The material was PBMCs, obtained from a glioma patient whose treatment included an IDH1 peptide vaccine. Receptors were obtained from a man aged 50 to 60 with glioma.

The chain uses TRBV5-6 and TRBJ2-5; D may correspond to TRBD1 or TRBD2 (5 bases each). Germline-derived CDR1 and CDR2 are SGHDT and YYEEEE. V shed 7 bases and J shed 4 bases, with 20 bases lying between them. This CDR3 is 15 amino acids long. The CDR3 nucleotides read TGTGCCAGCGGAAATTGGGGGTTCTCTCTAGAGACCCAGTACTTC. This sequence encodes CASGNWGFSLETQYF.

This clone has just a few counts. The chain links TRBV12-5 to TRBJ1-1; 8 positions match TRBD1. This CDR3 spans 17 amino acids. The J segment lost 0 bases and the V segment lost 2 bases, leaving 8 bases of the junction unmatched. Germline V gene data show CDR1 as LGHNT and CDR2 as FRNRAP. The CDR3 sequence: CASGLSRQGSMNTEAFF. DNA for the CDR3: TGTGCTAGTGGTTTGTCGAGACAGGGGTCTATGAACACTGAAGCTTTCTTT.

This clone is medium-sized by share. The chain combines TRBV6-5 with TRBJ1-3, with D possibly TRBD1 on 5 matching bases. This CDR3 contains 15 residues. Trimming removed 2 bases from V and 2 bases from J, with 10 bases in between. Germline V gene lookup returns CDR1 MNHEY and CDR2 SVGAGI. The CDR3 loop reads CASSYQVTAGNTIYF. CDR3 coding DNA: TGTGCCAGCAGTTACCAGGTGACAGCTGGAAACACCATATATTTT.

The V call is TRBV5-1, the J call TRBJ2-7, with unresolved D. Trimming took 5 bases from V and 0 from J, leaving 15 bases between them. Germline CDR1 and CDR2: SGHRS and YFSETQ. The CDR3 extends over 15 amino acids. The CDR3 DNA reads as TGCGCCAGCAGGAAAGCAGGTTTTGTCTCCTACGAGCAGTACTTC. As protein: CASRKAGFVSYEQYF.

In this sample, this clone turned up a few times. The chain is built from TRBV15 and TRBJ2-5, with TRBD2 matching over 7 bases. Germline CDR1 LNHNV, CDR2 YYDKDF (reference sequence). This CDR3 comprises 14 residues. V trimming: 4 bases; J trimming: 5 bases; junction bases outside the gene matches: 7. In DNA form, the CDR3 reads TGTGCCACCAGCACCCGGGGAGGGAGGGAGACCCAGTACTTC. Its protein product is CATSTRGGRETQYF.